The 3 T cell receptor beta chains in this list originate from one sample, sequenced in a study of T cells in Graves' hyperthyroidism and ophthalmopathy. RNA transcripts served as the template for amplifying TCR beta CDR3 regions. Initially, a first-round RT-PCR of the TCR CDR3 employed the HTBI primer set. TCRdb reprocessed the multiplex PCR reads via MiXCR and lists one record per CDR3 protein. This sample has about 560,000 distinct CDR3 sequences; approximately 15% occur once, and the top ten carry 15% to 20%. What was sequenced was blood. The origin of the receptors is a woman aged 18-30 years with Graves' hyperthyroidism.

CDR3 coding DNA: TGTGCCAGCACCCGAGGACAGGGATTATTTGGCTACACCTTC. Encoded protein: CASTRGQGLFGYTF. The V and J genes are TRBV12-3 or TRBV12-4 and TRBJ1-2; 8 bases are a match to TRBD1. The CDR3 covers 14 residues. Trimming at V came to 7 bases and at J to 7 bases, leaving 11 bases not matched to a gene.

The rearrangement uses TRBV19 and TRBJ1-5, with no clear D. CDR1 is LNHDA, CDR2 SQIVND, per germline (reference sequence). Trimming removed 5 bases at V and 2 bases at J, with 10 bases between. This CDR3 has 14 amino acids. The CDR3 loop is CASSSTRRNQPQHF. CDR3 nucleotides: TGTGCCAGTAGTTCGACAAGGCGCAATCAGCCCCAGCATTTT.

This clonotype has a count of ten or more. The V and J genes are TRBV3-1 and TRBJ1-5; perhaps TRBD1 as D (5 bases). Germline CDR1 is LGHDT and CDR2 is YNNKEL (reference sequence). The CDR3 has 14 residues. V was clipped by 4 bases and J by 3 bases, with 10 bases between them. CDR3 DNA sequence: TGTGCCAGCAGCCGCGAGGGGTCCAATCAGCCCCAGCATTTT. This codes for CASSREGSNQPQHF.